This T cell receptor (beta chain) was captured in a study of blood T cell repertoires in COVID-19. Study-level background: Acute and convalescent COVID-19 specimens originated in the United States, Italy and Spain. T cells, B-cell-depleted T cells, or PBMCs provided the cDNA or gDNA that served as material.

The CDR3 has 13 amino acids. The J segment lost 7 bases and the V segment lost 7 bases, leaving 8 bases of the junction unmatched. Germline V gives CDR1 MNHEY, CDR2 SVGAGI. Original processing notes: Estimation of nucleated cell counts relied on the amplification of reference gene primers. Assay used: immunoSEQ multiplex PCR; TCRdb lists only in-frame clones, some missing. V and J calls and clone size are given by that table; D and trimming were obtained from the DNA. Among approximately 350,000 clones, around 88% were seen once, and the ten largest hold about 2.7%. The clonotype comes from a man aged 25-40 years with active or convalescent COVID-19. The genes are TRBV6-5 and TRBJ1-1; 8 nucleotides match TRBD1. The material sequenced was peripheral blood. The CDR3 is CASTPYGQGEAFF. The CDR3 region has the DNA TGTGCCAGCACTCCCTATGGACAGGGTGAAGCTTTCTTT.